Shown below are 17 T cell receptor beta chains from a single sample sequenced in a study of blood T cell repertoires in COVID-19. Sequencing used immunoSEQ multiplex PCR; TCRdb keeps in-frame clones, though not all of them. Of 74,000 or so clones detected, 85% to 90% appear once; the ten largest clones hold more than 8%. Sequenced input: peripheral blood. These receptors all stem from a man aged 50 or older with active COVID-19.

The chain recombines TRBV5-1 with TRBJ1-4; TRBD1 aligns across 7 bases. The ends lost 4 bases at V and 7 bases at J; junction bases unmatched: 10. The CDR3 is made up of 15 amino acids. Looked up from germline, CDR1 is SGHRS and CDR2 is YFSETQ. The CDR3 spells CASSPKTGNSEKLFF. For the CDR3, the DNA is TGCGCCAGCAGCCCAAAGACAGGGAATAGTGAAAAACTGTTTTTT.

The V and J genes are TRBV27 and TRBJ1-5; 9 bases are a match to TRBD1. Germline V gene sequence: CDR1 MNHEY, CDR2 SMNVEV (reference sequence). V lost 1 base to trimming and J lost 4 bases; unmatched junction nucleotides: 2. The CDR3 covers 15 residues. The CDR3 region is CASSLLGTGNQPQHF. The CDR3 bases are TGTGCCAGCAGTTTATTGGGGACAGGGAATCAGCCCCAGCATTTT.

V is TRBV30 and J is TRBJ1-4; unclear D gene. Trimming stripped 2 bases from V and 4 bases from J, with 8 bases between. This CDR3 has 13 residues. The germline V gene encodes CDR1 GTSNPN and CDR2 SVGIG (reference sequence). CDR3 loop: CAWSSQFNEKLFF. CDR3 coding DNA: TGTGCCTGGAGTAGTCAGTTTAATGAAAAACTGTTTTTT.

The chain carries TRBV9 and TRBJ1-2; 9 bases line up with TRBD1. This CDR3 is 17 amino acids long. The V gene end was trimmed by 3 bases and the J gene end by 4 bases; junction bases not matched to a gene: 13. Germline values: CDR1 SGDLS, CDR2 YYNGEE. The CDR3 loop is CASSDSLTGGVGYGYTF. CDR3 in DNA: TGTGCCAGCAGCGACTCCCTTACAGGGGGCGTTGGCTATGGCTACACCTTC. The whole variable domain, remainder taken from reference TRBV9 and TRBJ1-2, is DSGVTQTPKHLITATGQRVTLRCSPRSGDLSVYWYQQSLDQGLQFLIQYYNGEERAKGNILERFSAQQFPDLHSELNLSSLELGDSALYFCASSDSLTGGVGYGYTFGSGTRLTVV.

The CDR3 DNA follows: TGTGCCAGCAGGCGGGACTTCTACAATGAGCAGTTCTTC. Residues: CASRRDFYNEQFF. The chain employs TRBV5-5 and TRBJ2-1, with a weak D call TRBD2 (6 bases). Trimming removed 5 bases at V and 3 bases at J, with 9 bases between. The CDR3 has 13 amino acids. Germline V gives CDR1 SGHKS, CDR2 YYEKEE (reference sequence).

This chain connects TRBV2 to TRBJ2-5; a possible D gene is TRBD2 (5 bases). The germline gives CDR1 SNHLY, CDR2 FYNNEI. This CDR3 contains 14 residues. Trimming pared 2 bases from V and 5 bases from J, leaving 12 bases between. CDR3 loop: CASSEQRSGETQYF. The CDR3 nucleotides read TGTGCCAGCAGTGAACAGCGGTCTGGGGAGACCCAGTACTTC.

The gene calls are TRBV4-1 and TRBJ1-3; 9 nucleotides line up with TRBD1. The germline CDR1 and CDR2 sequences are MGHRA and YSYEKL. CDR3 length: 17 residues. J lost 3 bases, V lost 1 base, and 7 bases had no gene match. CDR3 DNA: TGCGCCAGCAGCCAAGGGGTGACAGGGGGTTTTGGAAACACCATATATTTT. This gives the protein CASSQGVTGGFGNTIYF.

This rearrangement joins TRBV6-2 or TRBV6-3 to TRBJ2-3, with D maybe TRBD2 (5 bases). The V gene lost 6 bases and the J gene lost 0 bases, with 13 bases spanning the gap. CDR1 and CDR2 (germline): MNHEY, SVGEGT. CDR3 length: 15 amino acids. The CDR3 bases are TGTGCCAGCAGCTCCGGACGGACTAGCACAGATACGCAGTATTTT. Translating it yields CASSSGRTSTDTQYF.

CDR3 amino acids: CASSRKGAETYNSPLHF. CDR3 bases: TGCGCCAGCAGCCGAAAAGGGGCAGAGACCTATAATTCACCCCTCCACTTT. This chain uses TRBV4-1 with TRBJ1-6, with D possibly TRBD1 on 5 matching bases. CDR1 MGHRA and CDR2 YSYEKL come from the germline V gene. This CDR3 comprises 17 residues. The V end was cut by 4 bases, the J end by 2 bases, with 15 bases between.

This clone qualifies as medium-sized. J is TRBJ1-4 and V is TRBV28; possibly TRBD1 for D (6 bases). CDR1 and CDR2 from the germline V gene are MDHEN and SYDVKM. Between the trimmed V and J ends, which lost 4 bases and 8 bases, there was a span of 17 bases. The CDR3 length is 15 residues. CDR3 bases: TGTGCCAGCAGTTCCGCCCGGGGGGGCAACGAAAAACTGTTTTTT. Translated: CASSSARGGNEKLFF.

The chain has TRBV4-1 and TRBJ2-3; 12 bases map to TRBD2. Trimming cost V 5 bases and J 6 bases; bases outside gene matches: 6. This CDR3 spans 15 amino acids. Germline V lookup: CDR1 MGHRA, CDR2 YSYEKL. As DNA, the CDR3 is TGCGCCAGCAGCGCCCTAGCGGGGGGGATGGATACGCAGTATTTT. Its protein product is CASSALAGGMDTQYF.

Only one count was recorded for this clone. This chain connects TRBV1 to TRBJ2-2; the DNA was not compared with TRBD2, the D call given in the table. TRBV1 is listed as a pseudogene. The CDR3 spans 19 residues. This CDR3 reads CTSSQVGLAGAWDTGELFF. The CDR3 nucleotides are TGCACCAGCAGCCAAGTCGGACTAGCGGGGGCCTGGGACACCGGGGAGCTGTTTTTT.

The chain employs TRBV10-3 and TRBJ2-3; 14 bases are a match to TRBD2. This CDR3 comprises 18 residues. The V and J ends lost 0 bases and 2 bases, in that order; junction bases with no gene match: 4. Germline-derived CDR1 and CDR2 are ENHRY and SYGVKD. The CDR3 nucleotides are TGTGCCATCAGTGAGTCGAGGACTAGCGGGGGGTACACAGATACGCAGTATTTT. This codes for CAISESRTSGGYTDTQYF.

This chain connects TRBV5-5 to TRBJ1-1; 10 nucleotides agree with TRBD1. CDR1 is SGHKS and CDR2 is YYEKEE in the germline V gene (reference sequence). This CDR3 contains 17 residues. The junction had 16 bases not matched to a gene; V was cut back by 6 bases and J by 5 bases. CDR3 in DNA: TGTGCCAGCAACAAAGAACCGGGACAGGGGCGCCAGACTGAAGCTTTCTTT. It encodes CASNKEPGQGRQTEAFF.

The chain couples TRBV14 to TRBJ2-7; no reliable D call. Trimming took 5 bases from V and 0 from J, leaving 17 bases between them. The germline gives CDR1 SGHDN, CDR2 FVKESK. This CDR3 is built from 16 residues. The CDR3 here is CASSYRSTGSSYEQYF. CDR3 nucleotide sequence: TGTGCCAGCAGCTATCGATCGACGGGTAGCTCCTACGAGCAGTACTTC.

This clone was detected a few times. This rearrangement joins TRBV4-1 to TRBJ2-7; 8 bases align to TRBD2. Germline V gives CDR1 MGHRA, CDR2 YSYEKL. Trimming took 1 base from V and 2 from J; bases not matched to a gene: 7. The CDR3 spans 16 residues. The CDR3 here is CASSQARGEGAYEQYF. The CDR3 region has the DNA TGCGCCAGCAGCCAAGCGCGGGGGGAAGGAGCCTACGAGCAGTACTTC.

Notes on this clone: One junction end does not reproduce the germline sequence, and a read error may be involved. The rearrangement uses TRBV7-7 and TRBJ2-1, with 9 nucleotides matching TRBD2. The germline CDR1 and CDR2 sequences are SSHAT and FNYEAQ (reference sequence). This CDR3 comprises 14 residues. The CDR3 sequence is CASSIAGEDNEQFF. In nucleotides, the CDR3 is TGTGCCAGCAGCATAGCGGGGGAGGACAATGAGCAGTTCTTC. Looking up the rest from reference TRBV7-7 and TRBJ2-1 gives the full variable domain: GAGVSQSPRYKVTKRGQDVTLRCDPISSHATLYWYQQALGQGPEFLTYFNYEAQPDKSGLPSDRFSAERPEGSISTLTIQRTEQRDSAMYRCASSIAGEDNEQFFGPGTRLTVL.